This T cell receptor beta chain was profiled in a study of CD8 T cells in ankylosing spondylitis. Broader study findings: Several highly homologous variants formed a TCR beta motif that appeared characteristic of ankylosing spondylitis blood.

Germline-derived CDR1 and CDR2 are SGDLS and YYNGEE. The length of the CDR3 is 15 residues. Deletions cut 3 bases from V and 4 bases from J, with 16 bases between. TCRdb reanalysed the 5' RACE reads using MiXCR and keeps one entry per CDR3 protein. There are under 850,000 distinct CDR3 sequences in the sample; about 20% occur only once, and approximately 18% lies in the top ten. This clonotype came up a few times. The target antigen is unknown. The receptor was derived from a male donor with ankylosing spondylitis. The specimen was blood, either unsorted or a sorted T cell fraction (not recorded which). The J gene is TRBJ2-5, the V gene TRBV9; no firm D call. The CDR3 region is CASSAGYSNGETQYF. CDR3 coding DNA: TGTGCCAGCAGCGCCGGATACTCGAATGGAGAGACCCAGTACTTC.